The rows below give T cell receptor beta chains drawn from one sample of a study of CD8 T cells in ankylosing spondylitis. MiXCR was run by TCRdb on the 5' RACE reads, yielding one entry per CDR3 protein. The sample has about 160,000 distinct CDR3 sequences; about 42% are singletons. What was sequenced was synovial fluid, either unsorted or a sorted T cell fraction (not recorded which). The receptors stem from a male donor with ankylosing spondylitis. CDR3s include the opening cysteine and the closing phenylalanine or tryptophan. The order of the fields is V gene, J gene, clone size, D gene, CDR3 protein, CDR3 DNA. The D gene is left open where the match is weak. Not all rows give a size; the values are once, few, many and, for expanded clones, a class.

V gene: TRBV12-3/TRBV12-4
J gene: TRBJ2-7
clone size: NA
D gene: TRBD1
CDR3 protein: CASSLAGQGASYEQYF
CDR3 DNA: TGTGCCAGCAGTTTGGCAGGACAGGGGGCCTCCTACGAGCAGTACTTC

V gene: TRBV7-8
J gene: TRBJ2-7
clone size: many
D gene: NA
CDR3 protein: CASSLVGPGHEQYF
CDR3 DNA: TGTGCCAGCAGCTTAGTGGGGCCTGGACACGAGCAGTACTTC

V gene: TRBV7-9
J gene: TRBJ1-4
clone size: once
D gene: NA
CDR3 protein: CASSSYREGNEKLFF
CDR3 DNA: TGTGCCAGCAGCTCCTACAGGGAGGGGAATGAAAAACTGTTTTTT

V gene: TRBV7-9
J gene: TRBJ1-1
clone size: few
D gene: TRBD1
CDR3 protein: CASSGTGQTAPNTEAFF
CDR3 DNA: TGTGCCAGCAGCGGGACAGGACAGACTGCGCCCAACACTGAAGCTTTCTTT

V gene: TRBV11-2
J gene: TRBJ1-2
clone size: few
D gene: NA
CDR3 protein: CASSLDRLARGYTF
CDR3 DNA: TGTGCCAGCAGCTTAGATCGCCTTGCTAGGGGCTACACCTTC

V gene: TRBV27
J gene: TRBJ1-1
clone size: NA
D gene: NA
CDR3 protein: CASSSTSGMAEAFF
CDR3 DNA: TGTGCCAGCAGTTCCACGAGCGGCATGGCTGAAGCTTTCTTT

V gene: TRBV5-6
J gene: TRBJ1-4
clone size: few
D gene: NA
CDR3 protein: CASSYAYLGDPTNEKLFF
CDR3 DNA: TGTGCCAGCAGCTACGCTTACCTGGGGGACCCAACTAATGAAAAACTGTTTTTT

V gene: TRBV13
J gene: TRBJ2-7
clone size: NA
D gene: NA
CDR3 protein: CASSAYQRTYEQYF
CDR3 DNA: TGTGCCAGCAGCGCCTATCAGAGGACCTACGAGCAGTACTTC

V gene: TRBV28
J gene: TRBJ1-4
clone size: NA
D gene: NA
CDR3 protein: CASSLTPGGDEKLFF
CDR3 DNA: TGTGCCAGCAGTTTGACGCCGGGCGGGGATGAAAAACTGTTTTTT

V gene: TRBV20-1
J gene: TRBJ2-1
clone size: many
D gene: NA
CDR3 protein: CSAARTEINEQFF
CDR3 DNA: TGCAGTGCGGCCCGGACGGAAATCAATGAGCAGTTCTTC

V gene: TRBV7-9
J gene: TRBJ2-3
clone size: NA
D gene: TRBD2
CDR3 protein: CASSKGLATLTDTQYF
CDR3 DNA: TGTGCCAGCAGCAAAGGACTAGCAACACTAACAGATACGCAGTATTTT

V gene: TRBV9
J gene: TRBJ2-2
clone size: few
D gene: TRBD1
CDR3 protein: CASQTGMGGELFF
CDR3 DNA: TGTGCCAGCCAGACAGGGATGGGCGGGGAGCTGTTTTTT

V gene: TRBV13
J gene: TRBJ2-1
clone size: few
D gene: TRBD2
CDR3 protein: CASSLGIGTSPHEQFF
CDR3 DNA: TGTGCCAGCAGCTTAGGGATCGGGACTAGCCCCCATGAGCAGTTCTTC

V gene: TRBV3-1
J gene: TRBJ2-5
clone size: medium-sized
D gene: NA
CDR3 protein: CASSQDLEARETQYF
CDR3 DNA: TGTGCCAGCAGCCAAGATCTTGAGGCCCGAGAGACCCAGTACTTC

V gene: TRBV5-1
J gene: TRBJ1-5
clone size: NA
D gene: NA
CDR3 protein: CASSPGWGLQPQHF
CDR3 DNA: TGCGCCAGCAGCCCTGGCTGGGGGCTCCAGCCCCAGCATTTT

V gene: TRBV10-3
J gene: TRBJ2-1
clone size: NA
D gene: TRBD2
CDR3 protein: CAIRRLATDEQFF
CDR3 DNA: TGTGCCATCAGGAGACTAGCGACGGATGAGCAGTTCTTC

V gene: TRBV27
J gene: TRBJ1-1
clone size: few
D gene: TRBD1
CDR3 protein: CASSFLDRGTEAFF
CDR3 DNA: TGTGCCAGCAGTTTCCTGGACAGGGGCACTGAAGCTTTCTTT

V gene: TRBV21-1
J gene: TRBJ1-4
clone size: NA
D gene: NA
CDR3 protein: CASSIHRDCNEKLFF
CDR3 DNA: TGTGCCAGCAGCATCCACAGGGACTGTAATGAAAAACTGTTTTTT

V gene: TRBV3-1
J gene: TRBJ1-1
clone size: NA
D gene: NA
CDR3 protein: CASSQELSGNTEAFF
CDR3 DNA: TGTGCCAGCAGCCAAGAGCTCTCCGGGAACACTGAAGCTTTCTTT

V gene: TRBV7-8
J gene: TRBJ1-6
clone size: NA
D gene: TRBD1
CDR3 protein: CASIKPQGLYFNSPLHF
CDR3 DNA: TGTGCCAGCATCAAACCACAGGGGTTGTATTTTAATTCACCCCTCCACTTT

V gene: TRBV20-1
J gene: TRBJ2-7
clone size: NA
D gene: TRBD1
CDR3 protein: CSAPGQGNYEQYF
CDR3 DNA: TGCAGTGCCCCGGGACAGGGTAACTACGAGCAGTACTTC

V gene: TRBV7-9
J gene: TRBJ2-1
clone size: NA
D gene: NA
CDR3 protein: CASSPADGPSYNEQFF
CDR3 DNA: TGTGCCAGCAGCCCAGCGGATGGACCTTCCTACAATGAGCAGTTCTTC

V gene: TRBV28
J gene: TRBJ1-5
clone size: NA
D gene: NA
CDR3 protein: CASSLGQRNQPQHF
CDR3 DNA: TGTGCCAGCAGTTTAGGGCAGCGCAATCAGCCCCAGCATTTT

V gene: TRBV5-1
J gene: TRBJ2-3
clone size: NA
D gene: NA
CDR3 protein: CASSSFTDTQYF
CDR3 DNA: TGCGCCAGCAGCTCCTTCACAGATACGCAGTATTTT

V gene: TRBV12-3/TRBV12-4
J gene: TRBJ2-5
clone size: NA
D gene: TRBD2
CDR3 protein: CASSLLAGVETQYF
CDR3 DNA: TGTGCCAGCAGTTTACTCGCGGGAGTGGAGACCCAGTACTTC

V gene: TRBV19
J gene: TRBJ2-7
clone size: NA
D gene: NA
CDR3 protein: CASSAAPSYEQYF
CDR3 DNA: TGTGCCAGTAGTGCGGCTCCCTCCTACGAGCAGTACTTC

V gene: TRBV7-3
J gene: TRBJ1-1
clone size: NA
D gene: TRBD1
CDR3 protein: CASSFTGGTEAFF
CDR3 DNA: TGTGCCAGCAGCTTTACAGGGGGCACTGAAGCTTTCTTT

V gene: TRBV12-3/TRBV12-4
J gene: TRBJ1-2
clone size: NA
D gene: NA
CDR3 protein: CASSLSGGGYTF
CDR3 DNA: TGTGCCAGCAGTTTATCGGGGGGCGGCTACACCTTC

V gene: TRBV6-5
J gene: TRBJ2-7
clone size: NA
D gene: NA
CDR3 protein: CASSYSWDAVGQQYF
CDR3 DNA: TGTGCCAGCAGTTACTCGTGGGACGCTGTTGGCCAGCAGTACTTC

V gene: TRBV12-3/TRBV12-4
J gene: TRBJ2-4
clone size: few
D gene: NA
CDR3 protein: CASSLRRLAKNIQYF
CDR3 DNA: TGTGCCAGCAGTTTGAGGCGTCTAGCCAAAAACATTCAGTACTTC

V gene: TRBV12-3/TRBV12-4
J gene: TRBJ2-2
clone size: NA
D gene: TRBD2
CDR3 protein: CASSVIAGGGAGELFF
CDR3 DNA: TGTGCCAGCAGTGTGATAGCGGGAGGAGGGGCCGGGGAGCTGTTTTTT

V gene: TRBV3-1
J gene: TRBJ2-7
clone size: NA
D gene: NA
CDR3 protein: CASSQVGLAPYEQYF
CDR3 DNA: TGTGCCAGCAGCCAAGTCGGATTAGCCCCCTACGAGCAGTACTTC

V gene: TRBV11-2
J gene: TRBJ2-7
clone size: NA
D gene: TRBD2
CDR3 protein: CASRQRGFDEQYF
CDR3 DNA: TGTGCCAGCAGACAGCGGGGGTTCGACGAGCAGTACTTC

V gene: TRBV7-3
J gene: TRBJ2-2
clone size: few
D gene: NA
CDR3 protein: CASSLQPRIHTGELFF
CDR3 DNA: TGTGCCAGCAGCTTACAACCTAGGATTCACACCGGGGAGCTGTTTTTT

V gene: TRBV29-1
J gene: TRBJ2-5
clone size: NA
D gene: TRBD1
CDR3 protein: CSVAGQGEETQYF
CDR3 DNA: TGCAGCGTTGCGGGACAGGGAGAAGAGACCCAGTACTTC

V gene: TRBV10-3
J gene: TRBJ1-1
clone size: NA
D gene: TRBD1
CDR3 protein: CATSSGQDMNTEAFF
CDR3 DNA: TGTGCCACCTCTAGTGGACAGGATATGAACACTGAAGCTTTCTTT

V gene: TRBV11-1
J gene: TRBJ2-5
clone size: NA
D gene: NA
CDR3 protein: CASSPSPGPPGETQYF
CDR3 DNA: TGTGCCAGCAGCCCCTCACCGGGGCCCCCAGGAGAGACCCAGTACTTC

V gene: TRBV9
J gene: TRBJ1-1
clone size: few
D gene: NA
CDR3 protein: CASSPDSYQRAFF
CDR3 DNA: TGTGCCAGCAGCCCTGACTCTTACCAACGGGCTTTCTTT

V gene: TRBV14
J gene: TRBJ2-2
clone size: NA
D gene: NA
CDR3 protein: CASSPSLWRFAELFF
CDR3 DNA: TGTGCCAGCAGCCCCTCCCTTTGGCGATTCGCGGAGCTGTTTTTT

V gene: TRBV5-1
J gene: TRBJ1-4
clone size: NA
D gene: NA
CDR3 protein: CASSLGTIRQKLFF
CDR3 DNA: TGCGCCAGCAGCTTGGGCACCATAAGACAAAAACTGTTTTTT

V gene: TRBV28
J gene: TRBJ2-1
clone size: NA
D gene: TRBD2
CDR3 protein: CASSFRTSGTYNEQFF
CDR3 DNA: TGTGCCAGCAGTTTCAGGACTAGCGGGACGTACAATGAGCAGTTCTTC

V gene: TRBV25-1
J gene: TRBJ2-2
clone size: few
D gene: NA
CDR3 protein: CASSRQRPWALFF
CDR3 DNA: TGTGCCAGCAGTAGGCAGCGCCCGTGGGCGCTGTTTTTT

V gene: TRBV11-2
J gene: TRBJ1-2
clone size: few
D gene: TRBD1
CDR3 protein: CASSLGTGRVTF
CDR3 DNA: TGTGCCAGCAGCTTAGGGACAGGCCGTGTCACCTTC

V gene: TRBV20-1
J gene: TRBJ2-3
clone size: NA
D gene: TRBD1
CDR3 protein: CSARVLRNNRGTSTDTQYF
CDR3 DNA: TGCAGTGCTAGGGTCCTACGAAACAACAGGGGGACTAGCACAGATACGCAGTATTTT

V gene: TRBV28
J gene: TRBJ2-7
clone size: NA
D gene: NA
CDR3 protein: CASSLTQGMIYEQYF
CDR3 DNA: TGTGCCAGCAGTTTAACCCAGGGGATGATTTACGAGCAGTACTTC

V gene: TRBV12-3/TRBV12-4
J gene: TRBJ2-2
clone size: NA
D gene: TRBD2
CDR3 protein: CASRGLAGSNTGELFF
CDR3 DNA: TGTGCCAGCAGGGGACTAGCGGGGTCGAACACTGGGGAGCTGTTTTTT

V gene: TRBV28
J gene: TRBJ2-3
clone size: NA
D gene: TRBD2
CDR3 protein: CASSLFAIAGVQDTQYF
CDR3 DNA: TGTGCCAGCAGTTTGTTCGCGATAGCGGGGGTGCAAGATACGCAGTATTTT

V gene: TRBV7-8
J gene: TRBJ2-1
clone size: NA
D gene: TRBD2
CDR3 protein: CASSLARLAGWNEQFF
CDR3 DNA: TGTGCCAGCAGCTTAGCGAGACTAGCGGGGTGGAATGAGCAGTTCTTC

V gene: TRBV27
J gene: TRBJ2-7
clone size: NA
D gene: NA
CDR3 protein: CASSSTSSYEQYF
CDR3 DNA: TGTGCCAGCAGTTCCACGAGCTCCTACGAGCAGTACTTC

V gene: TRBV12-3/TRBV12-4
J gene: TRBJ2-7
clone size: NA
D gene: TRBD2
CDR3 protein: CASSPALAGGPWSYEQYF
CDR3 DNA: TGTGCCAGCAGCCCCGCACTAGCGGGAGGGCCATGGTCCTACGAGCAGTACTTC

V gene: TRBV7-3
J gene: TRBJ1-3
clone size: NA
D gene: NA
CDR3 protein: CASSLMGWGDALLSSQPPNTIYF
CDR3 DNA: TGTGCCAGCAGCTTAATGGGTTGGGGGGATGCGCTCCTCAGCAGCCAACCACCGAACACCATATATTTT